This T cell receptor (beta chain) was identified in a study of cytomegalovirus exposure and HLA in healthy donors. Study details: Out of fewer than 500 genotyped donors, about 80% belonged to the Caucasian-associated ancestry cluster.

With respect to this clone: What it binds is unknown.

Primers: 60 Vbeta forward and 13 Jbeta reverse. Profiled with immunoSEQ multiplex PCR; TCRdb holds only in-frame clones, not every one. The data contain fewer than 90,000 clones, over 75% of them singletons. Findings and caveats of the study: Follow-up analysis seemed to connect common viral pathogens with several of the most significant clusters identified. Being indistinguishable, some V segments were excluded, TRBV6-2 and TRBV6-3 among them.

V lost 8 bases and J lost 8, with 22 bases in between. From germline, CDR1 is MNHNY and CDR2 SVGAGI (reference sequence). This CDR3 region has 15 residues. Sequencing was done on a sample of PBMCs. The sequence came from a male donor in good health and CMV-seropositive. J is TRBJ2-1 and V is TRBV6-6; D is possibly TRBD1 (6 bases). CDR3 in amino acids: CASRPAGTLQDEQFF. DNA of the CDR3: TGTGCCAGCCGGCCGGCCGGGACATTACAAGATGAGCAGTTCTTC.